Below are 22 T cell receptor beta chains sequenced from a single sample in a study of T cells in localized non-small cell lung cancer. TCRdb's table, derived via immunoSEQ multiplex PCR, lists solely in-frame clones and lacks some. Of roughly 1,400 clones in the sample, 20% to 30% were seen once. The material sequenced was lung tumor tissue, taken before any cancer treatment. The receptors come from a woman between 35 and 70 years old with stage II lung adenocarcinoma.

Within the sample, this clone is medium-sized. The chain is built from TRBV11-3 and TRBJ2-2, with TRBD1 matching 7 bases. Germline CDR1 and CDR2: SGHNT and YENEEA. Trimming at V came to 4 bases and at J to 6 bases, leaving 8 bases not matched to a gene. This CDR3 is built from 15 residues. The DNA of the CDR3 is TGTGCCAGCAGCTCTATCAGGGGACAGTCCGGGGAGCTGTTTTTT. Translated: CASSSIRGQSGELFF.

This rearrangement joins TRBV6-8 to TRBJ2-7; a weak D match, TRBD2 (6 bases). Germline loops: CDR1 MNHGY, CDR2 SAAAGT. The CDR3 length is 14 residues. V lost 9 bases to trimming and J lost 2 bases, with 17 bases between them. CDR3 sequence: CARWVAGNTYEQYF. The CDR3 DNA follows: TGTGCCAGATGGGTGGCGGGGAACACCTACGAGCAGTACTTC.

This clone is labeled as medium-sized. V is TRBV11-3 and J is TRBJ1-5; D not resolved. V was pared by 5 bases and J by 4 bases, with 12 bases between. CDR3 size: 14 residues. In germline, CDR1 is SGHNT, CDR2 YENEEA. As DNA, the CDR3 is TGTGCCAGCAGCCCCGGACTCAATAATCAGCCCCAGCATTTT. This translates into CASSPGLNNQPQHF.

The chain couples TRBV5-1 to TRBJ1-1; tentative D call: TRBD1 (5 bases). CDR1 and CDR2 (germline): SGHRS, YFSETQ. The ends were cut back, 0 bases at V and 0 bases at J, with 6 bases in the middle. This CDR3 is built from 14 residues. CDR3 sequence reads: CASSLAGMNTEAFF. The DNA for the CDR3 is TGCGCCAGCAGCTTGGCAGGGATGAACACTGAAGCTTTCTTT.

This clone has more than one count but fewer than ten. The chain has TRBV28 and TRBJ2-3, with 7 bases lining up with TRBD2. Germline V gives CDR1 MDHEN, CDR2 SYDVKM. CDR3 length: 13 residues. J gave up 5 bases and V 6 bases, and 5 bases lay outside the gene matches. The CDR3 region has the DNA TGTGCCAGCAGCCTATCGGGGGGAGATACGCAGTATTTT. Amino acids: CASSLSGGDTQYF.

Only a few counts were recorded for this clone. The CDR3 DNA follows: TGTGCCACCAGCAGAGGGGGGCTCCTTATCACAGATACGCAGTATTTT. Translated: CATSRGGLLITDTQYF. The rearrangement joins TRBV15 to TRBJ2-3; TRBD1 is a possible D gene (6 bases). With 1 base removed from V and 2 bases from J, the gap between germline ends came to 13 bases. Looked up from germline, CDR1 is LNHNV and CDR2 is YYDKDF (reference sequence). CDR3 size: 16 residues.

The genes are TRBV25-1 and TRBJ2-1; 14 bases match TRBD2. The V segment lost 4 bases and the J segment 7 bases; nucleotides outside the gene matches: 12. Germline V gives CDR1 MGHDK, CDR2 SYGVNS. This CDR3 contains 18 residues. CDR3 sequence (DNA): TGTGCCAGCAGTGGGATAGGGACTAGCGGGAGCCCGAGGAATGAGCAGTTCTTC. Its translation is CASSGIGTSGSPRNEQFF.

This clone has just a few counts. The chain employs TRBV11-3 and TRBJ2-7; no definite D call. The germline V and J ends were trimmed by 3 bases and 3 bases, with 12 bases remaining between them. Germline V gives CDR1 SGHNT, CDR2 YENEEA. This CDR3 region has 14 residues. CDR3 region: CASSFGLPNYEQYF. The CDR3 bases are TGTGCCAGCAGCTTCGGGCTCCCCAACTACGAGCAGTACTTC.

This clone was recorded a few times. The gene calls are TRBV11-3 and TRBJ1-1; 11 bases are a match to TRBD1. There are 14 residues in the CDR3. V lost 4 bases, J lost 4 bases, and 2 bases stayed unmatched. The germline V gene has CDR1 SGHNT and CDR2 YENEEA. CDR3 nucleotide sequence: TGTGCCAGCAGCTCCGGGACAGGGGGCACTGAAGCTTTCTTT. Protein: CASSSGTGGTEAFF.

This clone was recorded a few times. One junction end does not reproduce the germline sequence, and a read error may be involved. V and J are TRBV6-8 and TRBJ1-5; D is unresolved. There are 14 residues in the CDR3. In germline, CDR1 is MNHGY, CDR2 SAAAGT. The CDR3 DNA sequence: TGTGCCATCAGTGGGGTCGGGGAAAGTCAGCCCCAGCATTTT. Protein product: CAISGVGESQPQHF.

The rearrangement links TRBV19 to TRBJ2-3; D remains ambiguous. Germline lookup yields CDR1 LNHDA and CDR2 SQIVND (reference sequence). V was clipped by 0 bases and J by 2 bases, with 18 bases between them. The CDR3 runs to 18 residues. The CDR3 is CASSIDRRGWPYTDTQYF. The CDR3 nucleotides read TGTGCCAGTAGTATAGATCGACGTGGCTGGCCGTACACAGATACGCAGTATTTT.

This clone is large by share. V and J are TRBV9 and TRBJ1-3; 8 bases fit TRBD1. The CDR3 consists of 16 residues. Germline values: CDR1 SGDLS, CDR2 YYNGEE. Germline trimming cut 3 bases from V and 4 bases from J; bases unmatched to any gene: 9. The CDR3 protein is CASSGTGRSDGNTIYF. The CDR3 DNA is TGTGCCAGCAGCGGGACAGGGAGGTCGGACGGAAACACCATATATTTT. Variable domain in full (rest from reference TRBV9 and TRBJ1-3): DSGVTQTPKHLITATGQRVTLRCSPRSGDLSVYWYQQSLDQGLQFLIQYYNGEERAKGNILERFSAQQFPDLHSELNLSSLELGDSALYFCASSGTGRSDGNTIYFGEGSWLTVV.

V and J are TRBV19 and TRBJ2-1; D may be TRBD1 or TRBD2 (6 bases each). The CDR3 runs to 18 residues. The V and J ends lost 0 bases and 6 bases respectively, with 21 bases between them. Germline values: CDR1 LNHDA, CDR2 SQIVND (reference sequence). The CDR3 here is CASSIDGPGGRVRNEQFF. CDR3 DNA: TGTGCCAGTAGTATAGACGGGCCTGGGGGGCGGGTACGCAATGAGCAGTTCTTC.

This clone was counted between two and nine times. The chain has TRBV6-8 and TRBJ2-1; D gene uncertain. This CDR3 comprises 16 residues. CDR1 and CDR2 (germline): MNHGY, SAAAGT. The V gene lost 2 bases and the J gene lost 4 bases, with 15 bases spanning the gap. The CDR3 region has the DNA TGTGCCAGCAGTTACCCCTCTGGAATGGGGTACAATGAGCAGTTCTTC. This codes for CASSYPSGMGYNEQFF.

This clone was counted many times. The V call is TRBV7-2, the J call TRBJ2-5; D not resolved. Trimming pared 3 bases from V and 1 base from J, leaving 6 bases between. Germline lookup yields CDR1 SGHTA and CDR2 FQGNSA. CDR3 length equals 13 residues. The DNA for the CDR3 is TGTGCCAGCAGCTTTGACTTCCAAGAGACCCAGTACTTC. Residues: CASSFDFQETQYF.

The chain uses TRBV19 and TRBJ1-6; TRBD1 might be the D (6 bases). V was shortened by 7 bases and J by 8 bases, with 18 bases between the two germline ends. CDR1 LNHDA and CDR2 SQIVND come from the germline V gene (reference sequence). This CDR3 contains 15 residues. The CDR3 bases are TGTGCCAGTACCCGGACGGAGGGGGGAGATTCACCCCTCCACTTT. Translation gives CASTRTEGGDSPLHF.

This clone was seen more than once but under ten times. The V call is TRBV19, the J call TRBJ2-3, with D possibly TRBD2 on 5 matching bases. V was shortened by 2 bases and J by 0 bases, with 12 bases between the two germline ends. The germline gives CDR1 LNHDA, CDR2 SQIVND (reference sequence). The CDR3 loop spans 16 amino acids. CDR3 nucleotide sequence: TGTGCCAGTAGTATAATAGGGCGGACTAGCACAGATACGCAGTATTTT. As protein: CASSIIGRTSTDTQYF.

In this sample, this clone turned up once. The chain has TRBV5-1 and TRBJ1-1; D gene uncertain. The CDR3 is made up of 14 amino acids. CDR1 SGHRS and CDR2 YFSETQ come from the germline V gene. Trimming took off 4 bases at V and 1 base at J, with 11 bases between the two ends. CDR3 region: CASSNPTRNTEAFF. CDR3 DNA sequence: TGCGCCAGCAGCAACCCGACCCGGAACACTGAAGCTTTCTTT. The variable domain in full, with the rest retrieved from reference TRBV5-1 and TRBJ1-1, is KAGVTQTPRYLIKTRGQQVTLSCSPISGHRSVSWYQQTPGQGLQFLFEYFSETQRNKGNFPGRFSGRQFSNSRSEMNVSTLELGDSALYLCASSNPTRNTEAFFGQGTRLTVV.

This chain uses TRBV15 with TRBJ1-2; tentatively, D is TRBD1 (5 bases). Germline V CDR1 and CDR2: LNHNV, YYDKDF (reference sequence). CDR3 size: 14 residues. Trimming removed 0 bases at V and 2 bases at J, with 7 bases between. The CDR3 here is CATSRDRGNYGYTF. The CDR3 coding sequence is TGTGCCACCAGCAGAGATCGGGGGAACTATGGCTACACCTTC.

This clone has just a few counts. The rearrangement joins TRBV6-1 to TRBJ1-1; D remains ambiguous. V dropped 0 bases and J dropped 3 bases, with 8 bases sitting between them. Germline-derived CDR1 and CDR2 are MNHNS and SASEGT. The CDR3 is 14 amino acids. CDR3: CASSEARTYTEAFF. The CDR3 nucleotides read TGTGCCAGCAGTGAAGCTAGAACCTACACTGAAGCTTTCTTT.

This clone was detected a few times. The V and J genes are TRBV11-3 and TRBJ2-5; D possibly matches TRBD1 or TRBD2 (5 bases each). CDR1 is SGHNT and CDR2 is YENEEA in the germline V gene. V gave up 4 bases and J gave up 5 bases, with 20 bases separating them. This CDR3 contains 16 residues. The CDR3 reads CASSSLFALGTETQYF. Here the CDR3 DNA reads TGTGCCAGCAGCTCCCTTTTCGCTCTTGGGACGGAGACCCAGTACTTC. Variable domain in full (rest from reference TRBV11-3 and TRBJ2-5): EAGVVQSPRYKIIEKKQPVAFWCNPISGHNTLYWYLQNLGQGPELLIRYENEEAVDDSQLPKDRFSAERLKGVDSTLKIQPAELGDSAVYLCASSSLFALGTETQYFGPGTRLLVL.

This clone appeared a few times. The chain is built from TRBV9 and TRBJ2-1; D uncertain. Trimming removed 5 bases at V and 4 bases at J, with 7 bases between. Germline CDR1 and CDR2: SGDLS and YYNGEE. This CDR3 is 12 amino acids long. The DNA of the CDR3 is TGTGCCAGCAGTCCCACGTACAATGAGCAGTTCTTC. Translation gives CASSPTYNEQFF.